Included here is one T cell receptor (beta chain) sequence, with context. Its antigen is unknown. No quality values exist for individual bases; no much larger clone is one base distant. This record belongs to a study of shared T cell receptors in the human thymus (dated by TCRdb to the early 2020s). Study-wide context: The study examined how self-reactive, shared T-cell receptor alpha chains are generated in the human thymus.

CDR1 and CDR2 are drawn from the germline V gene (reference sequence): SEHNR, FQNEAQ. The CDR3 holds 16 amino acids from the cysteine to the phenylalanine. The sequence is cut down to CDR3 DNA, 48 bases in frame from base 1. The V and J ends are trimmed by 8 bases and 3 bases, leaving 23 bases between them. Library preparation employed the immunoSEQ multiplex PCR assay. TCRdb provides this immuneACCESS table in a form limited to in-frame rearrangements. Some clones are lacking; in checked studies, under half of them reflect an unresolved V gene, and why the rest are absent is not known. The sample contains around 730,000 clones, roughly 88% of them found a single time. About 0.011% of the sample comes from the top ten. This sample was shared with a second study, whose subject was human thymus T cells. As the second paper documents: Donors were immunologically healthy infants undergoing open corrective cardiac surgery for congenital heart defects in Finland. Thymus tissue was collected as surgical resects that were removed during corrective cardiac surgery. V and J gene segment usage appeared biased in both thymic and peripheral blood repertoires. According to the related research, thymic TCR repertoires were highly overlapping among unrelated individuals. The study described the TCR alpha and beta repertoires in under ten infant thymus samples and four matching peripheral blood samples. The cohort included about six male and a couple of female infants, with donor ages spanning 7 to 244 days. Thymocytes were released mechanically from tissue and stored at -70 °C as pellets of roughly 9.5-32 million cells. A QIAsymphony instrument was used to extract genomic DNA from frozen cell pellets. The immunoSEQ multiplex PCR assay was used to amplify the TCRB and TCRAD loci from a standardized amount of quality-controlled genomic DNA. The amplicons covered the V(D)J region and were long enough to include the CDR3 and to identify the V and J genes. The amplicons were sequenced on an Illumina platform via the commercial immunoSEQ service. Corrections for primer bias and sequencing errors followed previously described methods, while TCRAD and TCRB definitions were based on the IMGT database. Analysis of the repertoires was done with immunoSEQ Analyzer 3.0 and VDJTools and included basic statistics, V/J segment usage, diversity estimates, rarefaction and pairwise overlap. Chao1, ChaoE, Efron-Thisted, Shannon and inverse Simpson indices were used to estimate diversity, which was also estimated on datasets down-sampled to the smallest sample. Repertoire overlap used strict matching of CDR3 nucleotide sequence, V gene and J gene, with Jaccard-based multidimensional scaling clustering. Thymus samples yielded on average roughly 840,000 unique TCRB clonotypes, compared with 80,000 to 95,000 from blood samples.

Sequenced input: thymocytes. The source is a girl less than two years old with a congenital heart defect. Donor details come from another sample of the same person, matched by shared clones. The V gene is TRBV7-9 and the J gene is TRBJ2-7; a tentative D call is TRBD2 (7 bases match). The DNA sequence is TGTGCCAGCGGGGGTCATGTGGGGGGGCTGGTCTACGAGCAGTACTTC. Translation gives CASGGHVGGLVYEQYF.